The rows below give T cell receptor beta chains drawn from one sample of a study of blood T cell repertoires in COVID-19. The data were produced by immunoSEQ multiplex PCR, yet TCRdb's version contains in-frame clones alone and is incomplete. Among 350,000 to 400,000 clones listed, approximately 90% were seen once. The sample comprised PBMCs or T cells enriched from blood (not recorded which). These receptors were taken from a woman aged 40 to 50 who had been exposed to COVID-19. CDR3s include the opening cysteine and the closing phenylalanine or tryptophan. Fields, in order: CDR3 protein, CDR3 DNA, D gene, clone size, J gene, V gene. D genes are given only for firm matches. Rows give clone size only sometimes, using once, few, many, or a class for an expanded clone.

CDR3: CASSGSGRSYEQYF
DNA: TGTGCCAGCAGTGGTAGCGGGCGCTCCTACGAGCAGTACTTC
D: TRBD2
size: -
J: TRBJ2-7
V: TRBV5-5

CDR3: CASSLRTSDEQYF
DNA: TGTGCCAGCAGTTTAAGGACTAGTGACGAGCAGTACTTC
D: TRBD2
size: -
J: TRBJ2-7
V: TRBV27

CDR3: CASSSRDYLYEQYF
DNA: TGTGCCAGCAGTTCACGGGACTACCTCTACGAGCAGTACTTC
D: TRBD2
size: -
J: TRBJ2-7
V: TRBV6-2/TRBV6-3

CDR3: CASSPGTGSNQPQHF
DNA: TGTGCCAGCAGCCCCGGGACAGGCTCCAATCAGCCCCAGCATTTT
D: TRBD1
size: -
J: TRBJ1-5
V: TRBV7-2

CDR3: CASSSQPLQGGTEAFF
DNA: TGTGCCAGCTCATCCCAACCATTACAGGGGGGAACTGAAGCTTTCTTT
D: TRBD1
size: -
J: TRBJ1-1
V: TRBV18

CDR3: CASSREGELFF
DNA: TGTGCCAGCTCACGGGAGGGGGAGCTGTTTTTT
D: -
size: -
J: TRBJ2-2
V: TRBV18

CDR3: CASSTRQVNTEAFF
DNA: TGTGCCAGTAGTACTCGACAGGTGAACACTGAAGCTTTCTTT
D: -
size: -
J: TRBJ1-1
V: TRBV19

CDR3: CATSTARGASFF
DNA: TGTGCCACCAGCACCGCCCGGGGGGCGTCTTTCTTT
D: -
size: -
J: TRBJ1-1
V: TRBV15

CDR3: CASSFLTGTGAADTQYF
DNA: TGTGCCAGCAGCTTCTTAACCGGGACAGGGGCAGCAGATACGCAGTATTTT
D: TRBD1
size: once
J: TRBJ2-3
V: TRBV13

CDR3: CASSRERGGGTGELFF
DNA: TGTGCCAGCAGCCGGGAGCGGGGGGGCGGTACCGGGGAGCTGTTTTTT
D: TRBD2
size: -
J: TRBJ2-2
V: TRBV9

CDR3: CASSPRQGTGNTIYF
DNA: TGTGCCAGCAGCCCTCGACAGGGTACTGGAAACACCATATATTTT
D: TRBD1
size: once
J: TRBJ1-3
V: TRBV11-2

CDR3: CASRRVADATYEQYF
DNA: TGTGCCAGCAGGAGAGTAGCGGACGCCACCTACGAGCAGTACTTC
D: -
size: -
J: TRBJ2-7
V: TRBV27

CDR3: CASSPMTGNSNQPQHF
DNA: TGTGCCAGCAGTCCAATGACAGGGAATAGCAATCAGCCCCAGCATTTT
D: TRBD1
size: -
J: TRBJ1-5
V: TRBV27

CDR3: CASSLRRGGPETQYF
DNA: TGTGCTAGCAGCTTAAGGCGGGGGGGCCCAGAGACCCAGTACTTC
D: TRBD2
size: -
J: TRBJ2-5
V: TRBV7-7

CDR3: CASSLGTGDTDTQYF
DNA: TGTGCCAGTAGTCTCGGGACAGGGGACACAGATACGCAGTATTTT
D: TRBD1
size: -
J: TRBJ2-3
V: TRBV19

CDR3: CASSLVASEAFF
DNA: TGTGCCAGCAGCTTAGTGGCCAGTGAAGCTTTCTTT
D: -
size: -
J: TRBJ1-1
V: TRBV7-9

CDR3: CASSLQQRTDTQYF
DNA: TGTGCCAGCAGCTTGCAACAGCGCACAGATACGCAGTATTTT
D: -
size: -
J: TRBJ2-3
V: TRBV5-6

CDR3: CASSLARGSNYEQYF
DNA: TGTGCCAGCAGCTTAGCCAGGGGGAGCAACTACGAGCAGTACTTC
D: TRBD1
size: -
J: TRBJ2-7
V: TRBV11-2

CDR3: CASRRPAGGDTEAFF
DNA: TGTGCCAGCAGACGACCCGCCGGAGGGGACACTGAAGCTTTCTTT
D: -
size: -
J: TRBJ1-1
V: TRBV5-5

CDR3: CASGFVRETIYF
DNA: TGTGCTAGTGGTTTTGTGCGAGAAACCATATATTTT
D: -
size: -
J: TRBJ1-3
V: TRBV12-5

CDR3: CASRGTSTDTQYF
DNA: TGTGCCAGCAGGGGGACTAGCACAGATACGCAGTATTTT
D: -
size: -
J: TRBJ2-3
V: TRBV12-3/TRBV12-4

CDR3: CASRPVAGTQETQYF
DNA: TGTGCCAGTAGGCCAGTCGCGGGAACCCAAGAGACCCAGTACTTC
D: -
size: -
J: TRBJ2-5
V: TRBV19

CDR3: CSPIAASYNEQFF
DNA: TGCAGTCCCATAGCGGCCTCCTACAATGAGCAGTTCTTC
D: -
size: -
J: TRBJ2-1
V: TRBV29-1

CDR3: CASSPGQGRGGAFF
DNA: TGTGCCAGCTCACCGGGACAGGGACGGGGTGGGGCTTTCTTT
D: TRBD1
size: -
J: TRBJ1-1
V: TRBV18

CDR3: CASSLARTGGAGYTF
DNA: TGTGCCAGCAGCTTAGCGCGGACAGGGGGCGCTGGCTACACCTTC
D: TRBD1
size: -
J: TRBJ1-2
V: TRBV7-9

CDR3: CASSPPTSGTDTQYF
DNA: TGTGCCAGCAGCCCCCCGACTAGCGGCACAGATACGCAGTATTTT
D: TRBD2
size: once
J: TRBJ2-3
V: TRBV3-1/TRBV3-2

CDR3: CASSFSAGGSATQYF
DNA: TGTGCCAGCAGCTTTTCGGCGGGGGGTTCGGCTACGCAGTATTTT
D: TRBD2
size: -
J: TRBJ2-3
V: TRBV11-3

CDR3: CASRDQDEKLFF
DNA: TGTGCCAGCAGGGATCAGGATGAAAAACTGTTTTTT
D: -
size: once
J: TRBJ1-4
V: TRBV6-5

CDR3: CASGFPLRGGGGELFF
DNA: TGTGCTAGTGGTTTCCCTCTTCGGGGTGGCGGCGGGGAGCTGTTTTTT
D: -
size: -
J: TRBJ2-2
V: TRBV12-5

CDR3: CASSLVATAKETQYF
DNA: TGTGCCAGCAGCTTAGTGGCGACAGCTAAAGAGACCCAGTACTTC
D: -
size: -
J: TRBJ2-5
V: TRBV7-2

CDR3: CASSRDRGRLNTEAFF
DNA: TGTGCCAGCAGCCGAGACAGGGGGCGTTTGAACACTGAAGCTTTCTTT
D: TRBD1
size: -
J: TRBJ1-1
V: TRBV7-8

CDR3: CASTPAGVLNTEAFF
DNA: TGTGCCAGCACCCCAGCGGGGGTTCTGAACACTGAAGCTTTCTTT
D: -
size: -
J: TRBJ1-1
V: TRBV7-9

CDR3: CASGHPASAGGNEQFF
DNA: TGTGCTAGTGGGCACCCGGCCTCAGCGGGGGGCAATGAGCAGTTCTTC
D: TRBD2
size: few
J: TRBJ2-1
V: TRBV12-5

CDR3: CASSLETGGQPQHF
DNA: TGCGCCAGCAGCTTGGAGACAGGCGGGCAGCCCCAGCATTTT
D: -
size: -
J: TRBJ1-5
V: TRBV5-1

CDR3: CASSSTGGNEQFF
DNA: TGTGCCAGTAGTTCGACAGGGGGCAATGAGCAGTTCTTC
D: TRBD1
size: -
J: TRBJ2-1
V: TRBV19

CDR3: CATSDLAGTAFF
DNA: TGTGCCACCAGTGATTTAGCGGGGACAGCTTTCTTT
D: -
size: -
J: TRBJ1-1
V: TRBV24-1

CDR3: CASSKNLNYEQYF
DNA: TGTGCCAGCAGCAAAAACTTAAACTACGAGCAGTACTTC
D: -
size: -
J: TRBJ2-7
V: TRBV11-3

CDR3: CASRVAGFSYNEQFF
DNA: TGCGCCAGCCGTGTTGCGGGGTTTTCCTACAATGAGCAGTTCTTC
D: -
size: -
J: TRBJ2-1
V: TRBV5-1

CDR3: CASSVDRGSYGYTF
DNA: TGTGCCAGCAGCGTAGACAGGGGTAGCTATGGCTACACCTTC
D: TRBD1
size: -
J: TRBJ1-2
V: TRBV7-3

CDR3: CASSPGQGSGGYF
DNA: TGTGCCAGCAGCCCCGGACAGGGGTCCGGGGGGTACTTC
D: TRBD1
size: -
J: TRBJ2-7
V: TRBV3-1/TRBV3-2

CDR3: CASSGTGFNFYGYTF
DNA: TGCGCCAGCAGCGGAACAGGGTTCAATTTCTATGGCTACACCTTC
D: -
size: -
J: TRBJ1-2
V: TRBV5-1

CDR3: CASGLAGEVYRIQYF
DNA: TGTGCTAGTGGTTTGGCAGGGGAAGTATACCGCATTCAGTACTTC
D: -
size: -
J: TRBJ2-4
V: TRBV12-5

CDR3: CASRPGTGSTYEQYF
DNA: TGTGCCAGCAGACCTGGGACAGGGTCCACCTACGAGCAGTACTTC
D: TRBD1
size: -
J: TRBJ2-7
V: TRBV6-5

CDR3: CASSTGGAGANVLTF
DNA: TGTGCCAGCAGCACAGGGGGCGCTGGGGCCAACGTCCTGACTTTC
D: TRBD1
size: -
J: TRBJ2-6
V: TRBV9

CDR3: CASSFSPAGNYEQYF
DNA: TGTGCCAGCAGCTTCTCCCCGGCGGGAAACTACGAGCAGTACTTC
D: -
size: -
J: TRBJ2-7
V: TRBV7-6

CDR3: CASSESTATNEKLFF
DNA: TGCGCCAGCAGTGAGTCTACGGCAACTAATGAAAAACTGTTTTTT
D: -
size: -
J: TRBJ1-4
V: TRBV10-1

CDR3: CASSYTHRVPGTQYF
DNA: TGTGCCAGCAGTTACACCCACAGGGTCCCGGGGACCCAGTACTTC
D: -
size: once
J: TRBJ2-5
V: TRBV6-5

CDR3: CASSLLGGANGYTF
DNA: TGTGCCAGCAGTTTATTGGGGGGGGCTAATGGCTACACCTTC
D: -
size: -
J: TRBJ1-2
V: TRBV28

CDR3: CASSATSGAYNEQFF
DNA: TGTGCCAGCAGCGCGACTAGCGGGGCCTACAATGAGCAGTTCTTC
D: TRBD2
size: once
J: TRBJ2-1
V: TRBV7-2

CDR3: CASSFTGGVIGYTF
DNA: TGCGCCAGCAGCTTTACAGGGGGCGTCATTGGCTACACCTTC
D: TRBD1
size: -
J: TRBJ1-2
V: TRBV5-1

CDR3: CASSMSRVGNSPLHF
DNA: TGTGCCAGTAGTATGAGCAGGGTAGGGAATTCACCCCTCCACTTT
D: -
size: -
J: TRBJ1-6
V: TRBV19

CDR3: CASRSGGTSNQPQHF
DNA: TGTGCCAGCAGATCAGGGGGCACGAGCAATCAGCCCCAGCATTTT
D: TRBD1
size: -
J: TRBJ1-5
V: TRBV27

CDR3: CASSLGRGLRETQYF
DNA: TGTGCCAGCAGCTTAGGCAGGGGGCTTCGGGAGACCCAGTACTTC
D: TRBD1
size: -
J: TRBJ2-5
V: TRBV11-3

CDR3: CASSPQRTADTEAFF
DNA: TGTGCCAGCTCACCTCAAAGGACAGCCGACACTGAAGCTTTCTTT
D: -
size: -
J: TRBJ1-1
V: TRBV18

CDR3: CASSALAGPLYEQYF
DNA: TGTGCCAGCAGCGCACTAGCGGGACCACTCTACGAGCAGTACTTC
D: TRBD2
size: -
J: TRBJ2-7
V: TRBV9

CDR3: CASSPAGGRKTQYF
DNA: TGTGCCAGCAGTCCGGCAGGGGGCAGGAAGACCCAGTACTTC
D: TRBD1
size: -
J: TRBJ2-5
V: TRBV27

CDR3: CASSLANEQYF
DNA: TGTGCCAGCAGTCTAGCGAACGAGCAGTACTTC
D: -
size: -
J: TRBJ2-7
V: TRBV2

CDR3: CASSPREVNSPLHF
DNA: TGTGCCAGCTCACCAAGGGAGGTTAATTCACCCCTCCACTTT
D: -
size: -
J: TRBJ1-6
V: TRBV18

CDR3: CASSQDLRNTEAFF
DNA: TGCGCCAGCAGCCAAGATCTTAGGAACACTGAAGCTTTCTTT
D: -
size: -
J: TRBJ1-1
V: TRBV4-3

CDR3: CASSESRGASSSGYTF
DNA: TGCGCCAGCAGTGAGTCTCGGGGGGCTTCTTCTTCCGGCTACACCTTC
D: -
size: -
J: TRBJ1-2
V: TRBV10-2